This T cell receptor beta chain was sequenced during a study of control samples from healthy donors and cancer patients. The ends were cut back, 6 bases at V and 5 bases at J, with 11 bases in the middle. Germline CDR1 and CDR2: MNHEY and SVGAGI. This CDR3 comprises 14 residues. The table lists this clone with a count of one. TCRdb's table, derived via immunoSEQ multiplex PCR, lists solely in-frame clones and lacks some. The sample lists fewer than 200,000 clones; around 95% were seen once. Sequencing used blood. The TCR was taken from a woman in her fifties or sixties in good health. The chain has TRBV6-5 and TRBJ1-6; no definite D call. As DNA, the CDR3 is TGTGCCAGCAGACTAGGAGCGGATAATTCACCCCTCCACTTT. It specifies CASRLGADNSPLHF.